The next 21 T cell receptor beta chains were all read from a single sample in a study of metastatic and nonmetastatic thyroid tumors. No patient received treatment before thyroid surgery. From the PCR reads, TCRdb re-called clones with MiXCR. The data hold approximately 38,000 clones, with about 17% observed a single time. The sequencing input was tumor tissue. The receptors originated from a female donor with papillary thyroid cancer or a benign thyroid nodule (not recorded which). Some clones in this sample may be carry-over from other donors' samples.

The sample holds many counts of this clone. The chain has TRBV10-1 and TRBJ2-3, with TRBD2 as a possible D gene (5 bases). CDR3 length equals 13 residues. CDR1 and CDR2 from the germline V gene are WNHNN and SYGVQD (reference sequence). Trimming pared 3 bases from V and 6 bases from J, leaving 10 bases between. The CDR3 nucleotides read TGCGCCAGCAGTGATAGAGGGAGCGATACGCAGTATTTT. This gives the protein CASSDRGSDTQYF.

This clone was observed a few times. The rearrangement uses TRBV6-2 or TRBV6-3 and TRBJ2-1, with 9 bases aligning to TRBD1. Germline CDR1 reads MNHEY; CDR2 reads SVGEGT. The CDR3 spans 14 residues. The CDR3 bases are TGTGACAGAAGTTCGGGACAGGGTTACAATGAGCAGTTCTTC. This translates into CDRSSGQGYNEQFF.

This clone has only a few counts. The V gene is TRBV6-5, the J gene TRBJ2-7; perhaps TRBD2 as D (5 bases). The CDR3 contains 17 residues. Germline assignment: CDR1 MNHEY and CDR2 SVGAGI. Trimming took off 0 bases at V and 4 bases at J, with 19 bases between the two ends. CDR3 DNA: TGTGCCAGCAGTTACTCGAGTAAGGGCAGCGGATCGTACGAGCAGTACTTC. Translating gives CASSYSSKGSGSYEQYF.

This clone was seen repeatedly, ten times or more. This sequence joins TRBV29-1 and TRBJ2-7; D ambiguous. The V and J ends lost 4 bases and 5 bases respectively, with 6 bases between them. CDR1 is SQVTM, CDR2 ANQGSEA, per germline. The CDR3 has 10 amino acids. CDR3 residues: CSVVQHEQYF. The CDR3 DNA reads TGCAGCGTTGTTCAGCACGAGCAGTACTTC.

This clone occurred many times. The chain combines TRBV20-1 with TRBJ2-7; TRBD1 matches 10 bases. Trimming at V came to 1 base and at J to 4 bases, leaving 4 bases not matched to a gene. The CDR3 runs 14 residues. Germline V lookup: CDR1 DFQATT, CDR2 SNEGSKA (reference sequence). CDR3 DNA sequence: TGCAGTGCTAGAGGACAGGGGGCGCTGTACGAGCAGTACTTC. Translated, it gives CSARGQGALYEQYF.

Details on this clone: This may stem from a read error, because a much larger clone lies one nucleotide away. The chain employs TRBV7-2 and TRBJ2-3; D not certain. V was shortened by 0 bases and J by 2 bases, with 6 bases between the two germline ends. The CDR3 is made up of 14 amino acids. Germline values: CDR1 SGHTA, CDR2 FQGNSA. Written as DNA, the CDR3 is TGTGCCAGCAGCTTAGCTGATACCACAGATACGCAGTATTTT. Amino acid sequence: CASSLADTTDTQYF.

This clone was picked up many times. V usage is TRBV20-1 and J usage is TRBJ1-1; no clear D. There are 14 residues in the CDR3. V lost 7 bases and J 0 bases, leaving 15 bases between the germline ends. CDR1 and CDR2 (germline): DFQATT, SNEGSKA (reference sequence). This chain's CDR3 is CSVTNTAMNTEAFF. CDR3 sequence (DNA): TGCAGTGTGACGAACACGGCTATGAACACTGAAGCTTTCTTT.

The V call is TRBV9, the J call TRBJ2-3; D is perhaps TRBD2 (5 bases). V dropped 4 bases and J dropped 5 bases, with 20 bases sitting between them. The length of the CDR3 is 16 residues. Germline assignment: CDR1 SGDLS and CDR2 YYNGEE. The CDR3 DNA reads TGTGCCAGCAGCTCCCAGACTATCTGGATACTAGATACGCAGTATTTT. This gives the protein CASSSQTIWILDTQYF.

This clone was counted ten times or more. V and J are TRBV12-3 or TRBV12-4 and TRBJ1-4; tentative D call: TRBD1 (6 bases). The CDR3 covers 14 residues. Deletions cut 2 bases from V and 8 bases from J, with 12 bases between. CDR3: CASSLTGGAEKLFF. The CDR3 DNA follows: TGTGCCAGCAGTTTAACCGGGGGCGCCGAAAAACTGTTTTTT.

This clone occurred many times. CDR3 bases: TGTGCCACCAGTAACCCCCCTGGGACAGGGAACACCGGGGAGCTGTTTTTT. As protein: CATSNPPGTGNTGELFF. This chain links TRBV24-1 with TRBJ2-2; 8 bases line up with TRBD1. CDR1 is KGHDR, CDR2 SFDVKD, per germline. The CDR3 contains 17 residues. V shed 6 bases and J 1 base; nucleotides not matched to a gene: 9.

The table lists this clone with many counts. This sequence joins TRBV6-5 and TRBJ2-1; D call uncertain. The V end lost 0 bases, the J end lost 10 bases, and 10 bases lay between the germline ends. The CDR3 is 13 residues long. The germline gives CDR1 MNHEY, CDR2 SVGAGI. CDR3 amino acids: CASSYSKASEQFF. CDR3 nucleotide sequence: TGTGCCAGCAGTTACTCGAAGGCGTCGGAGCAGTTCTTC.

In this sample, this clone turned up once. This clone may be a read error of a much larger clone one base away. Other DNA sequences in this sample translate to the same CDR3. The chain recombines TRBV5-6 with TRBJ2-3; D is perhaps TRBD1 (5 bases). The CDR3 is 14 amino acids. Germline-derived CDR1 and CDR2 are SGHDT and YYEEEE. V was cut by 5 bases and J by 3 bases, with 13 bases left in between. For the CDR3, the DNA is TGTGCCAGCAGATCAAGGGGTGGGACAGATACGCAGTATTTT. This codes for CASRSRGGTDTQYF.

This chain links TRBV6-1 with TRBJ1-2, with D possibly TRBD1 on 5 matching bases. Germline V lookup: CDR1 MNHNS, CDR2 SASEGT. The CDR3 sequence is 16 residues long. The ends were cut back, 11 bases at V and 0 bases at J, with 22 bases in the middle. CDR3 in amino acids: CAPRCRAFGANYGYTF. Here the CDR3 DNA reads TGTGCCCCCAGGTGCAGGGCCTTTGGTGCTAACTATGGCTACACCTTC.

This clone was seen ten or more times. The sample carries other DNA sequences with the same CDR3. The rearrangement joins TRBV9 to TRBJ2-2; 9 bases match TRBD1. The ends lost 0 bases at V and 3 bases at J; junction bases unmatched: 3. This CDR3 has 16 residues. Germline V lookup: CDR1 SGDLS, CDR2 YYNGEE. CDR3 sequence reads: CASSVGTGVDTGELFF. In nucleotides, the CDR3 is TGTGCCAGCAGCGTAGGGACAGGGGTGGACACCGGGGAGCTGTTTTTT.

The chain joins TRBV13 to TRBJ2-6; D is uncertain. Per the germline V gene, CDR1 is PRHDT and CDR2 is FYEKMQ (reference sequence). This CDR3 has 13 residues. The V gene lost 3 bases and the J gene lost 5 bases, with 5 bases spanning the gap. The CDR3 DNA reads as TGTGCCAGCAGCTTGGCGTGGGCCAACGTCCTGACTTTC. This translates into CASSLAWANVLTF.

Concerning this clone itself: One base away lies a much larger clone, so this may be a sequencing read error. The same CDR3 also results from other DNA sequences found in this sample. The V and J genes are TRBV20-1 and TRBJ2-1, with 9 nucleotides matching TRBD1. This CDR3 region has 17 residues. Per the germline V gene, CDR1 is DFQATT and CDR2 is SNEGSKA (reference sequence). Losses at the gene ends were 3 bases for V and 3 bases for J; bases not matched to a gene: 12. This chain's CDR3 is CSARSRDGGQGYNEQFF. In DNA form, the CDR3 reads TGCAGTGCTAGGAGTAGAGACGGGGGACAGGGCTACAATGAGCAGTTCTTC.

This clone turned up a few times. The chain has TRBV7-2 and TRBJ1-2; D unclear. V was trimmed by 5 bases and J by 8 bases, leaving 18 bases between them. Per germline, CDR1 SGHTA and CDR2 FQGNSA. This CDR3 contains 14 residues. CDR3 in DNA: TGTGCCAGCAGCCAGGCTACCGAGAATATAGGCTACACCTTC. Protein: CASSQATENIGYTF. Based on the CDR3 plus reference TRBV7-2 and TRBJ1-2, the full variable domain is GAGVSQSPSNKVTEKGKDVELRCDPISGHTALYWYRQSLGQGLEFLIYFQGNSAPDKSGLPSDRFSAERTGGSVSTLTIQRTQQEDSAVYLCASSQATENIGYTFGSGTRLTVV.

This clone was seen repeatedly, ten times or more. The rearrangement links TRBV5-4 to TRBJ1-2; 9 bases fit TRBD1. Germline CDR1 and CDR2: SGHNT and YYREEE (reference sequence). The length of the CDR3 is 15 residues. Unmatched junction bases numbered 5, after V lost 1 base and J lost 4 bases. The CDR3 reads CASSLRGQGGYGYTF. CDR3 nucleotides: TGTGCCAGCAGCTTGCGGGGACAGGGCGGCTATGGCTACACCTTC.

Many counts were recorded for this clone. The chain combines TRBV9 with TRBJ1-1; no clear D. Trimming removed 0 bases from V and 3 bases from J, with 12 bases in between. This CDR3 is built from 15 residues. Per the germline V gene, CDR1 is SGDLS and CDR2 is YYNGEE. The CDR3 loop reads CASSVGPARDTEAFF. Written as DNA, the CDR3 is TGTGCCAGCAGCGTAGGTCCAGCCCGGGACACTGAAGCTTTCTTT.

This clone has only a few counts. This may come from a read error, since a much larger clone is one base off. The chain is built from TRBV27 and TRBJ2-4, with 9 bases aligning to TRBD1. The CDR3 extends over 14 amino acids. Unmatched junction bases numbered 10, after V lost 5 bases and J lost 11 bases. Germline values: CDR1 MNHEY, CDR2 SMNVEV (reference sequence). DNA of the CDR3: TGTGCCAGCAGTCCACGGACAGGGGACAACGTTCAGTACTTC. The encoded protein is CASSPRTGDNVQYF.

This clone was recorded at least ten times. The CDR3 DNA is TGTGCCAGCAGTCGGCTAGCGGATAACTACAATGAGCAGTTCTTC. Its protein product is CASSRLADNYNEQFF. The V call is TRBV6-2 or TRBV6-3, the J call TRBJ2-1; 7 positions agree with TRBD2. The CDR3 has 15 residues. V gave up 5 bases and J gave up 3 bases; unmatched junction bases: 7. CDR1 and CDR2 from the germline V gene are MNHEY and SVGEGT.